Below, one T cell receptor (beta chain) is given with its context. The sample holds one count of this clone. Its antigen has not been determined. Within one base of it there is no much larger clone, and no base qualities were kept. This sample was included in a study of Ad26.COV2.S vaccination and SARS-CoV-2 variants (dated by TCRdb to the early 2020s). Some background on the complete study: Vaccine-arm donors came from COV1001, a multicentre, randomized, double-blind, placebo-controlled phase I-IIa trial of Ad26.COV2.S in healthy adults. Ad26.COV2.S was administered intramuscularly at a dose of 5x10^10 or 1x10^11 viral particles, either as one shot or as two shots given 56 days apart. TCRbeta repertoire sequencing was used to assess the specificity and breadth of SARS-CoV-2-reactive T cell receptors after Ad26.COV2.S vaccination. A total of some 30 samples were included in the TCR-sequenced set, comprising roughly 19 Ad26.COV2.S vaccine recipients, 5 placebo recipients and 8 SARS-CoV-2 convalescent individuals. Trial participants were randomized into five groups of five: low-dose or high-dose Ad26.COV2.S given once or twice, or placebo on both occasions. Blinding of investigators to trial group allocation was maintained during experiments and outcome assessment.

The full study reports these points: Non-spike TCR breadth was comparable between vaccine and placebo recipients, consistent with the vaccine containing only spike. The study was not powered for comparison of responses between vaccine doses or regimens. After vaccination, spike-specific CD8+ and CD4+ T cell responses were reported to show substantial breadth. The authors noted that total T cell responses may have been underestimated by the TCR breadth and depth analyses. Spike-specific TCR breadth was higher in Ad26.COV2.S recipients than in placebo recipients (P = 0.0014).

The immunoSEQ Assay was the method used to sequence TCRbeta CDR3 regions. After extraction, genomic DNA underwent amplification by bias-controlled multiplex PCR, followed by high-throughput sequencing. In the original analysis: To quantify the absolute abundance of every unique TCRbeta CDR3 region, sequences were collapsed and filtered. T cell fraction was estimated by normalizing TCRbeta template counts to usable DNA, with usable DNA measured through amplification of reference genes found in all nucleated cells. Repertoire TCRs were annotated as SARS-CoV-2-specific when V gene, CDR3 amino acid sequence and J gene were exactly matched to a known reactive TCR set. The reference SARS-CoV-2 TCR set came from MIRA and was filtered for enrichment in COVID-19-positive ImmuneCODE repertoires, removing public or cross-reactive TCRs. Based on the MIRA antigens, annotated TCRs were further analysed at the level of specific ORF or position within ORF. Breadth was defined as annotated unique rearrangements over total unique productive rearrangements; depth was the summed frequency of those rearrangements. Two-sided Wilcoxon rank-sum tests were applied when comparing TCR breadth between groups. This immuneACCESS table, as held by TCRdb, lists in-frame sequences with V and J called but not all clones. Of the missing ones, under half trace to an unresolved V gene in checked studies; the others have no known cause. From that table come the V and J calls and clone size; the DNA was used to work out D and trimming. The sample has about 680,000 clones on record, roughly 90% of them singletons. The top ten hold around 1.4% of the sample.

The meaning of the sample's treatment or condition label: roughly 18 received Ad26.COV2.S at low or high dose, single or two shots; 5 received placebo; per-sample allocation not given. Repertoires of vaccine and placebo recipients were sequenced from samples taken on day 63 after the first injection. In Cohort 1b, around 23 adults aged 18-55 years were enrolled at a single site in Boston, USA, between 29 July and 7 August 2020. Ad26.COV2.S was a replication-incompetent adenovirus type 26 vector expressing a prefusion-stabilized SARS-CoV-2 spike protein from the original Wuhan strain. The CDR3 sequence holds 13 residues, the cysteine and phenylalanine included. The sequence is cut down to CDR3 DNA, 39 bases in frame from base 1. Trimmed from V: 4 bases; trimmed from J: 8 bases; junction bases lacking a gene match: 2. Based on the germline V gene, the CDR1 and CDR2 sequences are SGHRS and YFSETQ.

The sample was peripheral blood, taken in a trial of Ad26.COV2.S vaccine versus placebo. This chain joins TRBV5-1 to TRBJ2-1; the central 11 bases match TRBD1. The TCR was taken from a person aged 18 to 59 who received the Ad26.COV2.S COVID-19 vaccine or a placebo. Here the CDR3 is given as CASSPGQGDEQFF. The base sequence is TGCGCCAGCAGCCCGGGACAGGGGGATGAGCAGTTCTTC.